Presented here are 18 T cell receptor beta chains from one specimen sequenced in a study of vaccination and CD4 T cells after COVID-19. The assay that was used to sequence DNA from cultured CD4+ T cells was the Oncomine TCR Beta short-read assay. Via MiXCR, TCRdb re-called the PCR reads, giving one row per CDR3 protein. The table lists fewer than 15,000 distinct CDR3 sequences, less than 70% of them singletons. As for treatment: 10-day PBMC culture with coronavirus spike peptide pools or control peptides (ViraFEST assay). Their antigens remain unidentified. Sample: CD4+ T cells from blood, cultured in vitro, taken before SARS-CoV-2 vaccination. The receptors shown here come from a human donor who had recovered from COVID-19.

This rearrangement joins TRBV5-8 to TRBJ2-5; TRBD2 agrees at 7 bases. The trim removed 4 bases at V and 2 bases at J, leaving 8 bases unmatched. Germline V lookup: CDR1 SGHTS, CDR2 YDEGEE. The CDR3 extends over 15 amino acids. Written as DNA, the CDR3 is TGTGCCAGCAGCAGGAGACCGGGACTACAAGAGACCCAGTACTTC. Its protein is CASSRRPGLQETQYF.

This chain links TRBV10-3 with TRBJ2-3, with 7 nucleotides matching TRBD1. The junction had 10 bases not matched to a gene; V was cut back by 6 bases and J by 4 bases. The CDR3 is made up of 15 amino acids. The germline V gene has CDR1 ENHRY and CDR2 SYGVKD. DNA of the CDR3: TGTGCCATCAGCGAGACGTCCACAGGGGCAGATACGCAGTATTTT. Residues: CAISETSTGADTQYF.

The chain combines TRBV24-1 with TRBJ1-5, with 9 bases that match TRBD1. The ends lost 4 bases at V and 4 bases at J; junction bases unmatched: 7. Germline loops: CDR1 KGHDR, CDR2 SFDVKD. This CDR3 spans 16 amino acids. DNA of the CDR3: TGTGCCACCAGTGACCCGGACAGGGGTGGAAATCAGCCCCAGCATTTT. This sequence encodes CATSDPDRGGNQPQHF.

This clonotype is a singleton in its sample. This rearrangement joins TRBV28 to TRBJ2-1; D unresolved. Germline V lookup: CDR1 MDHEN, CDR2 SYDVKM. With 2 bases removed from V and 8 bases from J, the gap between germline ends came to 4 bases. The CDR3 spans 11 residues. Here the CDR3 reads CASSLGDEQFF. The CDR3 coding sequence is TGTGCCAGCAGTTTAGGGGATGAGCAGTTCTTC.

The CDR3 region is CSAGPGVSGSRIAGEQFF. CDR3 sequence (DNA): TGCAGTGCTGGCCCAGGTGTTAGCGGGAGCCGAATCGCAGGTGAGCAGTTCTTC. The chain carries TRBV20-1 and TRBJ2-1; TRBD2 matches 9 bases. V gave up 5 bases and J gave up 9 bases; unmatched junction bases: 23. CDR3 length equals 18 residues. From germline, CDR1 is DFQATT and CDR2 SNEGSKA (reference sequence).

This chain joins TRBV7-2 and TRBJ2-7; D might be TRBD2 (6 bases). Germline CDR1 SGHTA, CDR2 FQGNSA. V lost 5 bases, J lost 0 bases, and 17 bases lay in between. The CDR3 spans 16 residues. The DNA for the CDR3 is TGTGCCAGCAGCCCCAGTGGAGGGAGTCTCTCCTACGAGCAGTACTTC. This encodes CASSPSGGSLSYEQYF.

This sequence joins TRBV6-1 and TRBJ1-3; D not resolved. The germline CDR1 and CDR2 sequences are MNHNS and SASEGT. There are 17 residues in the CDR3. V was trimmed by 5 bases and J by 2 bases, leaving 19 bases between them. The CDR3 region has the DNA TGTGCCAGCAGTAAAACCTGGGAGACCGCGACTGGAAACACCATATATTTT. Translating gives CASSKTWETATGNTIYF.

The rearrangement links TRBV6-4 to TRBJ2-2; no clear D gene. The CDR3 runs to 13 residues. V shed 2 bases and J shed 3 bases, with 4 bases lying between them. Germline CDR1 is MRHNA and CDR2 is SNTAGT. CDR3 nucleotide sequence: TGTGCCAGCAGTGACAGGGACACCGGGGAGCTGTTTTTT. It codes for CASSDRDTGELFF.

This clonotype came up a few times. V usage is TRBV7-3 and J usage is TRBJ1-6; no definite D call. Germline V gene data show CDR1 as SGHTA and CDR2 as FQGTGA. There are 13 residues in the CDR3. The ends were cut back, 2 bases at V and 9 bases at J, with 8 bases in the middle. The CDR3 loop reads CASSLVNGSPLHF. The DNA of the CDR3 is TGTGCCAGCAGCTTAGTCAACGGTTCACCCCTCCACTTT.

The chain recombines TRBV20-1 with TRBJ2-7; 10 bases are shared with TRBD2. V lost 6 bases, J lost 3 bases, and 11 bases stayed unmatched. The V gene's germline CDR1 is DFQATT and CDR2 SNEGSKA (reference sequence). The length of the CDR3 is 15 residues. For the CDR3, the DNA is TGCAGTGCCCCTGCCGGTACTAGCGGGAACTACGAGCAGTACTTC. It encodes CSAPAGTSGNYEQYF.

The rearrangement uses TRBV6-1 and TRBJ2-7; 10 bases align to TRBD2. V gave up 3 bases and J gave up 5 bases; unmatched junction bases: 16. Germline loops: CDR1 MNHNS, CDR2 SASEGT. The CDR3 is made up of 18 amino acids. The CDR3 DNA reads as TGTGCCAGCAGTGAGTGGGCTAGCGGGAGAGGGGGGTGGAACGAGCAGTACTTC. This encodes CASSEWASGRGGWNEQYF.

The chain joins TRBV6-1 to TRBJ2-3; TRBD2 matches at 10 bases. This CDR3 is 17 amino acids long. V shed 8 bases, J shed 0 bases, and the junction held 11 bases outside the gene matches. In germline, CDR1 is MNHNS, CDR2 SASEGT. The CDR3 sequence: CASDNSGRWGSTDTQYF. The CDR3 DNA is TGTGCCAGCGATAATAGCGGGAGGTGGGGTAGCACAGATACGCAGTATTTT.

V gene TRBV7-9 combines with J gene TRBJ2-3, with unresolved D. V was cut by 4 bases and J by 3 bases, with 8 bases left in between. The germline V gene has CDR1 SEHNR and CDR2 FQNEAQ (reference sequence). The CDR3 has 13 residues. CDR3 residues: CASSWSTTDTQYF. The CDR3 DNA reads as TGTGCCAGCAGCTGGTCCACTACAGATACGCAGTATTTT. The full variable domain, completed using reference TRBV7-9 and TRBJ2-3, is DTGVSQNPRHKITKRGQNVTFRCDPISEHNRLYWYRQTLGQGPEFLTYFQNEAQLEKSRLLSDRFSAERPKGSFSTLEIQRTEQGDSAMYLCASSWSTTDTQYFGPGTRLTVL.

The chain combines TRBV6-4 with TRBJ2-2; no reliable D call. CDR3 length: 15 amino acids. Germline loops: CDR1 MRHNA, CDR2 SNTAGT. The ends were cut back, 5 bases at V and 1 base at J, with 11 bases in the middle. CDR3 amino acids: CASSPHPENTGELFF. The CDR3 nucleotides are TGTGCCAGCAGTCCACACCCAGAGAACACCGGGGAGCTGTTTTTT.

The chain joins TRBV2 to TRBJ2-1; the D gene is possibly TRBD2 (6 bases). This CDR3 contains 16 residues. The V gene's germline CDR1 is SNHLY and CDR2 FYNNEI. Trimming removed 3 bases from V and 9 bases from J, with 21 bases in between. DNA for the CDR3: TGTGCCAGCAGTGAGTCGGTGGTAGCGGTAGCAGGTGAGCAGTTCTTC. Translating it yields CASSESVVAVAGEQFF.

In this sample, this clonotype turned up once. This chain links TRBV4-1 with TRBJ2-1; TRBD2 agrees at 10 bases. The CDR3 extends over 14 amino acids. Germline V gene data show CDR1 as MGHRA and CDR2 as YSYEKL. Trimming cost V 2 bases and J 12 bases; bases outside gene matches: 7. CDR3 sequence (DNA): TGCGCCAGCAGCCAAACCGGGACTAGCGAGTGGCAGTTCTTC. This codes for CASSQTGTSEWQFF.

This clonotype was picked up a small number of times. The chain couples TRBV10-3 to TRBJ2-3; unclear D gene. Per the germline V gene, CDR1 is ENHRY and CDR2 is SYGVKD. This CDR3 is 12 amino acids long. V lost 5 bases to trimming and J lost 0 bases, with 3 bases between them. Here the CDR3 reads CAISLSTDTQYF. DNA of the CDR3: TGTGCCATCAGTCTTAGCACAGATACGCAGTATTTT.

This clonotype was picked up a small number of times. The chain couples TRBV20-1 to TRBJ2-5, with D possibly being TRBD2 (5 bases). There are 13 residues in the CDR3. V was trimmed by 5 bases and J by 4 bases, leaving 14 bases between them. CDR1 is DFQATT, CDR2 SNEGSKA, per germline (reference sequence). The CDR3 loop is CSAYNDGRETQYF. The CDR3 DNA reads TGCAGTGCTTACAACGATGGGAGAGAGACCCAGTACTTC.